This TCR beta chain was identified in a study of blood T cell repertoires in COVID-19 (dated by TCRdb to the early 2020s). Turning to the overall study: Samples from collaborators originated in the United States, Italy and Spain and spanned both the acute and convalescent phases of COVID-19. The material from the prospective study consisted of cDNA or gDNA derived from T cells, B-cell-depleted T cells, or PBMCs. Subjects who had been exposed to COVID-19, were actively infected with it, or had recovered from it provided the deeply sampled blood TCRbeta repertoires that made up the dataset. The repertoires were made available in a free public database intended to serve as a resource for research on the immune response to SARS-CoV-2. The samples were drawn from the first 160 participants of the ongoing ImmuneRACE study and from some 1,300 subjects provided by 6 global collaborators. A de-identified subject ID, COVID-19 status, age in years and sex were almost always included in the sample metadata. Where available, HLA class I and class II types were obtained from metadata supplied by the sample provider rather than from assay-based typing.

Whole blood was collected in K2EDTA tubes by collaborating institutions according to the institutions' own protocols. For TCRbeta analysis, collaborator samples were shipped as frozen whole blood, as isolated PBMCs, or as DNA extracted from either sample type. The immunoSEQ Assay, a bias-controlled multiplex PCR, was used to amplify TCRbeta CDR3 regions from genomic DNA. Under the source paper's analysis protocol: The number of nucleated cells in each sample was estimated by amplification of reference gene primers within the assay. Sequence reads were collapsed and filtered to measure the absolute abundance of every unique TCRbeta CDR3 rearrangement. For each sample, productive Simpson clonality was calculated as the square root of Simpson's diversity index over productive rearrangements. TCRdb took this table from immuneACCESS and kept in-frame rearrangements with V and J called. Such tables lack part of the clones; where checked against another copy, unresolved V genes explain under half of the gap, and the rest is unexplained. V and J calls plus clone size are reproduced from that table; the DNA served to infer D and trimming. The sample table shows approximately 400,000 clones, and around 89% are seen once. The top ten constitute 0.95% to 1.5% of the sample.

Inclusive of the bounding cysteine and phenylalanine, the CDR3 is 15 residues long. The DNA shown is the 45-base CDR3, in frame from base 1. Trimming accounts for 6 bases at V and 5 bases at J, while the number of junction bases matched to no gene is 10. According to the germline V gene (reference sequence), CDR1 reads LNHDA and CDR2 reads SQIVND. Here is what the overall study found, with its caveats: How much clinical and demographic metadata was included differed by source and by participant, and the metadata was provided uncurated.

About this clone itself: What this receptor recognizes is not known. No much larger clone is present one base from it, and per-base qualities are unavailable.

This chain joins TRBV19 to TRBJ2-7, and 10 bases in between align with TRBD1. The sequence was obtained from a man aged 35-49 years with acute or convalescent COVID-19. Sequencing used peripheral blood. The CDR3 here reads CASSPSGTGVNEQYF. The nucleotides are TGTGCCAGTAGCCCATCCGGGACAGGGGTCAACGAGCAGTACTTC.